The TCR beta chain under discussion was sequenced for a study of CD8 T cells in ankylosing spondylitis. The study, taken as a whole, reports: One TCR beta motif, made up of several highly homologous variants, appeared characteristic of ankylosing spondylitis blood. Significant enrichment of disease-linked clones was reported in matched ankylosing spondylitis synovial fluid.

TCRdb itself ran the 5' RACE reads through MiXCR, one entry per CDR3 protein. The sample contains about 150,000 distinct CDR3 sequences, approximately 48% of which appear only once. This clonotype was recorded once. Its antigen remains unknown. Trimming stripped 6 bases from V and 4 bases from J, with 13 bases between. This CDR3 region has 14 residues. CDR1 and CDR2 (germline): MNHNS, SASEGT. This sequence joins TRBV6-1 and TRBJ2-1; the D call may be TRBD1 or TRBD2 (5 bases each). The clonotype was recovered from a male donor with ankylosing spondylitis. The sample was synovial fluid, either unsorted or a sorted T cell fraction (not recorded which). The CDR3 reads CASSWGRGYNEQFF. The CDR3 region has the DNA TGTGCCAGCAGCTGGGGACGGGGATACAATGAGCAGTTCTTC.